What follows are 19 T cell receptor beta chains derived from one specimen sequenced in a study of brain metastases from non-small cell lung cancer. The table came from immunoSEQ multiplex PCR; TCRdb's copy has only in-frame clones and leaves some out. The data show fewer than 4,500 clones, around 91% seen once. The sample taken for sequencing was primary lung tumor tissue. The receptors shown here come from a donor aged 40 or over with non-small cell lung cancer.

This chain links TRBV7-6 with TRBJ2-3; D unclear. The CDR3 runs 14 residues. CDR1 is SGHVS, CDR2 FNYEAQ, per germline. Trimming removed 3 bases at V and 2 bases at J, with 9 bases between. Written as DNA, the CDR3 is TGTGCCAGCAGCTTCCAACAGTTCACAGATACGCAGTATTTT. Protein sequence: CASSFQQFTDTQYF.

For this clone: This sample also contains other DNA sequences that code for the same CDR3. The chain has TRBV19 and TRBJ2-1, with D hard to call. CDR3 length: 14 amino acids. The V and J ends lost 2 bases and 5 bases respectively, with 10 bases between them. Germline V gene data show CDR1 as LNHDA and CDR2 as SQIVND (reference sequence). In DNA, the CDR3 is TGTGCCAGTAGTATAATCGGCCTGGACAATGAGCAGTTCTTC. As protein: CASSIIGLDNEQFF.

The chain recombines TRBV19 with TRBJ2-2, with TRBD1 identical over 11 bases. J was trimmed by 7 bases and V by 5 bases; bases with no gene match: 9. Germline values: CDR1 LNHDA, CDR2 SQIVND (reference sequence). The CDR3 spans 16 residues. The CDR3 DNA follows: TGTGCCAGTAGTTCACCGGGACAGGGGGTCGTCGGGGAGCTGTTTTTT. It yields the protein CASSSPGQGVVGELFF.

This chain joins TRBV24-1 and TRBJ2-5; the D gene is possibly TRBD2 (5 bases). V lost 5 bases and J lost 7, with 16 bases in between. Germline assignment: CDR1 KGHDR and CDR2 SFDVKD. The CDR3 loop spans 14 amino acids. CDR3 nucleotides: TGTGCCACCAGTGCCGGGCGGGCGATGGGGACCCAGTACTTC. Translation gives CATSAGRAMGTQYF.

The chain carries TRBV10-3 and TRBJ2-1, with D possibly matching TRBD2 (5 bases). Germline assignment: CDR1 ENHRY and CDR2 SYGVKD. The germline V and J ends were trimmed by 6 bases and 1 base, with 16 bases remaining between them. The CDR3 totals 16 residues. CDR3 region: CAISDGPSGSYNEQFF. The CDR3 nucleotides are TGTGCCATCAGCGACGGACCGAGCGGATCCTACAATGAGCAGTTCTTC.

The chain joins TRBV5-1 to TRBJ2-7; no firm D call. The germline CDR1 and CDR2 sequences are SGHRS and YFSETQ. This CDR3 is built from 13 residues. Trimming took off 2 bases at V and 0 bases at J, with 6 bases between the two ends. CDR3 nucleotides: TGCGCCAGCAGCTTCTCAACCTCCTACGAGCAGTACTTC. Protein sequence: CASSFSTSYEQYF. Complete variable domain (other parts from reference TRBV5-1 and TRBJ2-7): KAGVTQTPRYLIKTRGQQVTLSCSPISGHRSVSWYQQTPGQGLQFLFEYFSETQRNKGNFPGRFSGRQFSNSRSEMNVSTLELGDSALYLCASSFSTSYEQYFGPGTRLTVT.

This CDR3 reads CASSASGRKVFF. The CDR3 nucleotides read TGTGCCAGCAGTGCCAGTGGGCGTAAGGTGTTTTTT. This chain links TRBV12-3 or TRBV12-4 with TRBJ1-4; unclear D gene. The ends were cut back, 5 bases at V and 15 bases at J, with 16 bases in the middle. The CDR3 has 12 amino acids.

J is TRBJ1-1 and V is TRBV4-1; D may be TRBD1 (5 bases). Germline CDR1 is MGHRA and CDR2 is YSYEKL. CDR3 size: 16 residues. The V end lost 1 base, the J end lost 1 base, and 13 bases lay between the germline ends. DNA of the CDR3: TGCGCCAGCAGCCAAGGCCCCGGACATCAGAACACTGAAGCTTTCTTT. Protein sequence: CASSQGPGHQNTEAFF.

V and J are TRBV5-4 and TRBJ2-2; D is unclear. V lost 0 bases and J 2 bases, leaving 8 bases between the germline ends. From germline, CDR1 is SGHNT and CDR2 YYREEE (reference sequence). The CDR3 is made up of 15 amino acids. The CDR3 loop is CASSLGGSNTGELFF. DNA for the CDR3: TGTGCCAGCAGCTTGGGCGGCAGCAACACCGGGGAGCTGTTTTTT.

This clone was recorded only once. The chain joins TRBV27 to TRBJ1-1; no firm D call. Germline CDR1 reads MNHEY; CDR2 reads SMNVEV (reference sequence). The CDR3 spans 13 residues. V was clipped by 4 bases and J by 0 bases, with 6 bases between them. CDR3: CASSSNMNTEAFF. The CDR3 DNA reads TGTGCCAGCAGTTCCAACATGAACACTGAAGCTTTCTTT.

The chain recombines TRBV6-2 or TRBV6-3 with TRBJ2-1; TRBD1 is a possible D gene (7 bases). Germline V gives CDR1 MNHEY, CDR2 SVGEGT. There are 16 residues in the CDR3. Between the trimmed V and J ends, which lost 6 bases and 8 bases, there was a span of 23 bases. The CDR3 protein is CASSHPRTQGRHEQFF. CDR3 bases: TGTGCCAGCAGCCACCCCCGGACACAGGGGAGGCATGAGCAGTTCTTC.

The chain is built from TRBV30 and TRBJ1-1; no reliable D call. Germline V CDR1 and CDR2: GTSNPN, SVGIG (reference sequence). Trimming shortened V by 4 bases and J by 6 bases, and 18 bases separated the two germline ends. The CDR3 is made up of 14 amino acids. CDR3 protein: CAWIPGLRDSEAFF. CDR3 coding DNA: TGTGCCTGGATTCCGGGCCTCCGGGATTCTGAAGCTTTCTTT.

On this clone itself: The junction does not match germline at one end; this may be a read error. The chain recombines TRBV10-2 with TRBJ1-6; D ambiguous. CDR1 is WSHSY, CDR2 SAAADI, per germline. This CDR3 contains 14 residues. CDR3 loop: CVSTADEHNSPLHF. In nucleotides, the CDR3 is TGCGTCAGCACGGCAGACGAGCATAATTCACCCCTCCACTTT.

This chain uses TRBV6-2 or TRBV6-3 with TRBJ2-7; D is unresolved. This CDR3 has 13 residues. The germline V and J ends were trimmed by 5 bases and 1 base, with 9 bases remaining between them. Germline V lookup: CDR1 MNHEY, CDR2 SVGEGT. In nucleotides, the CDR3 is TGTGCCAGCAGTCTCCCTCAGTCCTACGAGCAGTACTTC. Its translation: CASSLPQSYEQYF.

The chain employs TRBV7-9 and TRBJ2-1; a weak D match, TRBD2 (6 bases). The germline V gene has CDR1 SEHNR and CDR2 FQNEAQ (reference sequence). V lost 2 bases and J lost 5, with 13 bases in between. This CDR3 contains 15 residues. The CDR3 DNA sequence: TGTGCCAGCAGCTTATGGATGGGGGGAGACAATGAGCAGTTCTTC. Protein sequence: CASSLWMGGDNEQFF.

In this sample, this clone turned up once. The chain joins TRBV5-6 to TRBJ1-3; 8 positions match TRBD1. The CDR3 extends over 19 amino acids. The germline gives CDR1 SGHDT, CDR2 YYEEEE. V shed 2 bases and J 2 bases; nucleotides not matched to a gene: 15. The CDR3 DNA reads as TGTGCCAGCAGCTTTCGGAGGACAGGGCCTTCCCGGGCTGGAAACACCATATATTTT. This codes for CASSFRRTGPSRAGNTIYF.

CDR3 nucleotides: TGCGCCAGCAGTGACAGGGCTAACTATGGCTACACCTTC. Protein product: CASSDRANYGYTF. The chain joins TRBV10-1 to TRBJ1-2, with D possibly TRBD1 on 5 matching bases. Trimming shortened V by 3 bases and J by 0 bases, and 5 bases separated the two germline ends. The CDR3 totals 13 residues. Germline CDR1 reads WNHNN; CDR2 reads SYGVQD (reference sequence).

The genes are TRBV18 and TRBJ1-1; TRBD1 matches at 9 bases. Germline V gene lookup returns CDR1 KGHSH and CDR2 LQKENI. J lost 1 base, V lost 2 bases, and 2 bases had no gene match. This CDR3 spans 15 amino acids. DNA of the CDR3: TGTGCCAGCTCACCAGACAGGGGGGCGAACACTGAAGCTTTCTTT. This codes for CASSPDRGANTEAFF.

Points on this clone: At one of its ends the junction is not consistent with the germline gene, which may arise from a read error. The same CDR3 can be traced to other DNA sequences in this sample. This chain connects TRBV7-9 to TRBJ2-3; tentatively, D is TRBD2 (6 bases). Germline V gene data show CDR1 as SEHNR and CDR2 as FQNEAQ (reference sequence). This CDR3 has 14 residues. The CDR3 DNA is TGTGCCAGCAGAGAACTAGCTGGCACAGATACGCAATATTTT. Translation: CASRELAGTDTQYF. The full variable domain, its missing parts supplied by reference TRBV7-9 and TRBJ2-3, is DTGVSQNPRHKITKRGQNVTFRCDPISEHNRLYWYRQTLGQGPEFLTYFQNEAQLEKSRLLSDRFSAERPKGSFSTLEIQRTEQGDSAMYLCASRELAGTDTQYFGPGTRLTVL.